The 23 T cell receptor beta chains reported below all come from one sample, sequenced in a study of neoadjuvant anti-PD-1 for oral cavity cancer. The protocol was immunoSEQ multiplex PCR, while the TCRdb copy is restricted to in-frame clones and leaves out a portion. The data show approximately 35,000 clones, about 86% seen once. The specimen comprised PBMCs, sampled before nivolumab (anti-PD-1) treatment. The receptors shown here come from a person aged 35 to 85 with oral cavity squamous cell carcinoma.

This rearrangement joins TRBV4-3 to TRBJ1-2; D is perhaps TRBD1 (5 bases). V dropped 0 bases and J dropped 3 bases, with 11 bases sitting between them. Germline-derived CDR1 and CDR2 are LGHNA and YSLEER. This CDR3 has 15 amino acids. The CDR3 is CASSQDGTGDYGYTF. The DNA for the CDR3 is TGCGCCAGCAGCCAAGATGGCACGGGGGACTATGGCTACACCTTC.

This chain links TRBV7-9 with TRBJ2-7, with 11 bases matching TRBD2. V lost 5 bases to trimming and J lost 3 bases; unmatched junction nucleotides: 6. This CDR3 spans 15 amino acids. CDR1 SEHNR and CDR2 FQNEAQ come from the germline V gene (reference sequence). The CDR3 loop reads CASSPGTSGLYEQYF. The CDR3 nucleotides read TGTGCCAGCAGCCCCGGGACTAGCGGACTCTACGAGCAGTACTTC.

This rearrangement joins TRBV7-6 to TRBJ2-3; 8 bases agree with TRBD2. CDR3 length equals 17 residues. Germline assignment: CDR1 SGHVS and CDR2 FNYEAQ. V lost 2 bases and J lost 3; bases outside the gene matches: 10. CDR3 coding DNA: TGTGCCAGCAGCTTATATCGAGCGGGGGATTGGACAGATACGCAGTATTTT. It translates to CASSLYRAGDWTDTQYF. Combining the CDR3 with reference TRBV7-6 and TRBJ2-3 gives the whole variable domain GAGVSQSPRYKVTKRGQDVALRCDPISGHVSLYWYRQALGQGPEFLTYFNYEAQQDKSGLPNDRFSAERPEGSISTLTIQRTEQRDSAMYRCASSLYRAGDWTDTQYFGPGTRLTVL.

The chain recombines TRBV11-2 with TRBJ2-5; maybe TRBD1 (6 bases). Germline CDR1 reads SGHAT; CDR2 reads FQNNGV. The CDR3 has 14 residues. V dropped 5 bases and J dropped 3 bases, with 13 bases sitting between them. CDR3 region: CASSALTGKETQYF. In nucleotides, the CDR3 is TGTGCCAGCAGCGCCCTGACAGGAAAAGAGACCCAGTACTTC.

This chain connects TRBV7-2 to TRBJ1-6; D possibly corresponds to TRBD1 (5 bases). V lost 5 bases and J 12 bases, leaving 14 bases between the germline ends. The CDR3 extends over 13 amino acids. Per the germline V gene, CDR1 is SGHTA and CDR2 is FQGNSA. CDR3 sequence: CASSPDRGGPLHF. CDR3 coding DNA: TGTGCCAGCAGCCCGGATCGGGGGGGACCCCTCCACTTT.

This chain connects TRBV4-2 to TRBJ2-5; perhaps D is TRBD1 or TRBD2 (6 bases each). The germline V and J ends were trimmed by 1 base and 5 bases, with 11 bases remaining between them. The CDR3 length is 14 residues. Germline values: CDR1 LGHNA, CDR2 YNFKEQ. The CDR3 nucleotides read TGTGCCAGCAGCCAAGGGGGGGCCCGGGAGACCCAGTACTTC. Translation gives CASSQGGARETQYF.

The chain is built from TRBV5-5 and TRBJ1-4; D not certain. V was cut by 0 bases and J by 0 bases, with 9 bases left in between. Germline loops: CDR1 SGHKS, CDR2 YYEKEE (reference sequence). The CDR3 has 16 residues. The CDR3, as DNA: TGTGCCAGCAGCTTGGTGGCCGCTTCAACTAATGAAAAACTGTTTTTT. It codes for CASSLVAASTNEKLFF.

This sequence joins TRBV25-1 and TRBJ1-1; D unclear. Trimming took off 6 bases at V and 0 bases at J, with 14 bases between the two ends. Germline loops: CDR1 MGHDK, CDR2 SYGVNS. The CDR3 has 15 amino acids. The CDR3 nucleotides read TGTGCCAGCAGGCCCTCAGGCAGTCTGAACACTGAAGCTTTCTTT. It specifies CASRPSGSLNTEAFF.

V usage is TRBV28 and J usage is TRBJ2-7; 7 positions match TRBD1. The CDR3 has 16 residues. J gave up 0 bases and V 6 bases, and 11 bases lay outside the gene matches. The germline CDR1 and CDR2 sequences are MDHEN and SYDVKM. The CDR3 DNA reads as TGTGCCAGCAGCTTTTACCCTGGGACAGTCTCCTACGAGCAGTACTTC. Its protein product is CASSFYPGTVSYEQYF.

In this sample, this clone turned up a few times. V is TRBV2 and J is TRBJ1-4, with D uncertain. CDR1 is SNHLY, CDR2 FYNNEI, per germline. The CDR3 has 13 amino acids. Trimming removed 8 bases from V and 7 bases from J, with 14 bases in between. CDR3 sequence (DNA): TGTGCCAGCTCCCTAAGTGGACGTGAAAAACTGTTTTTT. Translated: CASSLSGREKLFF. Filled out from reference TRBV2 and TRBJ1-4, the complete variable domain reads EPEVTQTPSHQVTQMGQEVILRCVPISNHLYFYWYRQILGQKVEFLVSFYNNEISEKSEIFDDQFSVERPDGSNFTLKIRSTKLEDSAMYFCASSLSGREKLFFGSGTQLSVL.

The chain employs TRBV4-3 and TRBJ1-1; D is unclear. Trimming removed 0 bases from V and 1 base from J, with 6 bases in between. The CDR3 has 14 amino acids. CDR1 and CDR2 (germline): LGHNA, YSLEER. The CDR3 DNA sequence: TGCGCCAGCAGCCAAGATTGGGGGAACACTGAAGCTTTCTTT. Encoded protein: CASSQDWGNTEAFF.

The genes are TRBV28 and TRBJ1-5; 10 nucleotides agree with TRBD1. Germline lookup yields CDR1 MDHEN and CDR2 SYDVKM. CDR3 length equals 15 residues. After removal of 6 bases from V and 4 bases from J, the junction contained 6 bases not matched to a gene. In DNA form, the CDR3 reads TGTGCCAGCAGGGGGACAGGGGACGGTAATCAGCCCCAGCATTTT. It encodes CASRGTGDGNQPQHF. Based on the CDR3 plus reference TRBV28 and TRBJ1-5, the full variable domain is DVKVTQSSRYLVKRTGEKVFLECVQDMDHENMFWYRQDPGLGLRLIYFSYDVKMKEKGDIPEGYSVSREKKERFSLILESASTNQTSMYLCASRGTGDGNQPQHFGDGTRLSIL.

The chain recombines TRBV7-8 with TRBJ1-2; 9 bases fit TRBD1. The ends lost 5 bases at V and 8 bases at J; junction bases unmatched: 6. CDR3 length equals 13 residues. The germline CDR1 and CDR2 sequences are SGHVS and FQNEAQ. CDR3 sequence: CASSDRTGGGYTF. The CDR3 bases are TGTGCCAGCAGCGACAGAACAGGGGGCGGCTACACCTTC. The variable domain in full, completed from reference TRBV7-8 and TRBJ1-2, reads GAGVSQSPRYKVAKRGQDVALRCDPISGHVSLFWYQQALGQGPEFLTYFQNEAQLDKSGLPSDRFFAERPEGSVSTLKIQRTQQEDSAVYLCASSDRTGGGYTFGSGTRLTVV.

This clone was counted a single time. The CDR3 loop is CASSFGARTEAFF. In nucleotides, the CDR3 is TGTGCCAGCAGCTTCGGGGCGCGGACTGAAGCTTTCTTT. The chain is built from TRBV5-6 and TRBJ1-1; D is possibly TRBD1 (5 bases). The length of the CDR3 is 13 residues. The germline V and J ends were trimmed by 2 bases and 5 bases, with 10 bases remaining between them. Germline V gene sequence: CDR1 SGHDT, CDR2 YYEEEE.

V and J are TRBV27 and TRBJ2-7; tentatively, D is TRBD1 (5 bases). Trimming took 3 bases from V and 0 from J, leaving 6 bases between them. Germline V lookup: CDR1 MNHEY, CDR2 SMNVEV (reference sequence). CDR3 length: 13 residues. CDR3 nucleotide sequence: TGTGCCAGCAGTTTGGGGCTCTCCTACGAGCAGTACTTC. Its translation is CASSLGLSYEQYF.

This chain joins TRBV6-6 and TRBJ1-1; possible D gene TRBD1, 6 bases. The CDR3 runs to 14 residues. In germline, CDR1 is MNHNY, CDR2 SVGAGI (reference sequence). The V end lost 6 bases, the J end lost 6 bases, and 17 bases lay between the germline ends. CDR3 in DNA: TGTGCCAGCAGCGGCGGGCAGGGGCGATCTGAAGCTTTCTTT. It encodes CASSGGQGRSEAFF.

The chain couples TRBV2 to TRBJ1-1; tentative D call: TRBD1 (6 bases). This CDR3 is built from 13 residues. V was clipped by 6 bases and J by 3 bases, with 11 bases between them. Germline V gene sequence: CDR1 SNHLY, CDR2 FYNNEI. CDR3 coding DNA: TGTGCCAGCAGACGCGGACAGTACACTGAAGCTTTCTTT. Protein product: CASRRGQYTEAFF.

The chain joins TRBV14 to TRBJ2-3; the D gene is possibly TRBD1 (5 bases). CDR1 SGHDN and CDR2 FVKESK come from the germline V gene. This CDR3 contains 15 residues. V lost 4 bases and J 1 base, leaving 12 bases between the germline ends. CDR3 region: CASSRDQGGTDTQYF. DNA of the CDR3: TGTGCCAGCAGCCGAGACCAAGGGGGCACAGATACGCAGTATTTT.

This chain's CDR3 is CASSESRGGGYTF. The CDR3 DNA follows: TGCGCCAGCAGTGAGTCGAGGGGGGGCGGCTACACCTTC. The chain employs TRBV10-2 and TRBJ1-2; D is perhaps TRBD1 (6 bases). This CDR3 region has 13 residues. Trimming took off 0 bases at V and 8 bases at J, with 10 bases between the two ends. Germline CDR1 and CDR2: WSHSY and SAAADI.

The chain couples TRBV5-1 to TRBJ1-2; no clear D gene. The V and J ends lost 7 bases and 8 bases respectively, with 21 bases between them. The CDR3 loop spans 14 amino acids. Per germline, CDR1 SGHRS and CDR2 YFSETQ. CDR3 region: CASRMGQEAKGYTF. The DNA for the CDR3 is TGCGCCAGCCGAATGGGTCAGGAGGCAAAAGGCTACACCTTC.

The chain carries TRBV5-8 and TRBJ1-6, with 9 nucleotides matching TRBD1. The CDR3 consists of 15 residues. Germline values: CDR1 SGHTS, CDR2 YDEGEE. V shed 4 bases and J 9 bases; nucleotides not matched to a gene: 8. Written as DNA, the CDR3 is TGTGCCAGCAGCCCACACCGGGACAGGGTTTCACCCCTCCACTTT. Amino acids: CASSPHRDRVSPLHF.

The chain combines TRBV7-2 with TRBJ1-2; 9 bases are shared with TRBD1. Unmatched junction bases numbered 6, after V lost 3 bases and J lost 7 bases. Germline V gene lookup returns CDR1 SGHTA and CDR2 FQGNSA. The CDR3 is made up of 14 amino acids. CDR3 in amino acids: CASSFRDRDSGYTF. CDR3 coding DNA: TGTGCCAGCAGCTTCCGGGACAGGGACTCTGGCTACACCTTC. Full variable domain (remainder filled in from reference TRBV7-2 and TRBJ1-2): GAGVSQSPSNKVTEKGKDVELRCDPISGHTALYWYRQSLGQGLEFLIYFQGNSAPDKSGLPSDRFSAERTGGSVSTLTIQRTQQEDSAVYLCASSFRDRDSGYTFGSGTRLTVV.

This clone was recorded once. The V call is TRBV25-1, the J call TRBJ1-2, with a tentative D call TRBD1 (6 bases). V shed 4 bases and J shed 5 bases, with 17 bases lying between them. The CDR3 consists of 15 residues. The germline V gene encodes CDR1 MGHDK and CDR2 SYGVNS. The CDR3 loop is CASSGLDRKGYGYTF. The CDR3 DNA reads TGTGCCAGCAGTGGCTTGGACAGAAAAGGTTATGGCTACACCTTC.